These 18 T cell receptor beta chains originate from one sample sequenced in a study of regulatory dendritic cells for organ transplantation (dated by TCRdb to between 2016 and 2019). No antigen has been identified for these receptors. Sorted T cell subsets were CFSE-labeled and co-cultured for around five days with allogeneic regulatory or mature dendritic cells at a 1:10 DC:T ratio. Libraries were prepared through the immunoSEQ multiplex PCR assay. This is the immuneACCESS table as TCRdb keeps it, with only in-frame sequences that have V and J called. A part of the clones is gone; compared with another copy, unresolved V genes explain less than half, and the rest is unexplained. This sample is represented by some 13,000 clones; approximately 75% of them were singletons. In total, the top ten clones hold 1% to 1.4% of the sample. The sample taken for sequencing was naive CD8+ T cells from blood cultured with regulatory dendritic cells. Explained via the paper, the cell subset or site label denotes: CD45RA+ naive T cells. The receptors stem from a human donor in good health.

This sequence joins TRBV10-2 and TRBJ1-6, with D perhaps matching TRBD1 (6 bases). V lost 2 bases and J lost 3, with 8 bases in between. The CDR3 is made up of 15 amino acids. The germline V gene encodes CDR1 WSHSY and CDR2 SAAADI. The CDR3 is CASSENRVYNSPLHF. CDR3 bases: TGCGCCAGCAGTGAGAACAGGGTCTATAATTCACCCCTCCACTTT.

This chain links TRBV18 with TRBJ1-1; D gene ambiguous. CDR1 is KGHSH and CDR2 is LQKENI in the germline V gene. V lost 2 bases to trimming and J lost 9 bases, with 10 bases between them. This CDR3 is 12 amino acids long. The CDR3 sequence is CASSPNSDQAFF. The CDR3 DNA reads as TGTGCCAGCTCACCAAACAGTGACCAAGCTTTCTTT.

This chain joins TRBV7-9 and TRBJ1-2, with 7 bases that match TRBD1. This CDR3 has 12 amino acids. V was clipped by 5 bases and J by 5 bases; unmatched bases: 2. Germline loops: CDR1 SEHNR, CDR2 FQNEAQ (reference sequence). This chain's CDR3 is CASSVTGYGYTF. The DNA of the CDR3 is TGTGCCAGCAGCGTGACAGGGTATGGCTACACCTTC.

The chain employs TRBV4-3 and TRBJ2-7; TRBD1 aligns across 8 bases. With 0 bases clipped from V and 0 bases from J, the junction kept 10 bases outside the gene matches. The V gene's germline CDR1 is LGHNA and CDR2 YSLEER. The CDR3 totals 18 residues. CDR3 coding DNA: TGCGCCAGCAGCCAAGATCGGATTGGACAGGGACTCTCCTACGAGCAGTACTTC. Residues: CASSQDRIGQGLSYEQYF.

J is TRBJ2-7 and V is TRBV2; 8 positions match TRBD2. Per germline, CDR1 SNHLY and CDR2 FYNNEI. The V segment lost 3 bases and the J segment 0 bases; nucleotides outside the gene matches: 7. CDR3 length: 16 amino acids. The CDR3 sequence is CASSDLTSETSYEQYF. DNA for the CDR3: TGTGCCAGCAGTGATTTGACTAGCGAGACCTCCTACGAGCAGTACTTC. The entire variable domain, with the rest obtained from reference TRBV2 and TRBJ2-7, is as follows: EPEVTQTPSHQVTQMGQEVILRCVPISNHLYFYWYRQILGQKVEFLVSFYNNEISEKSEIFDDQFSVERPDGSNFTLKIRSTKLEDSAMYFCASSDLTSETSYEQYFGPGTRLTVT.

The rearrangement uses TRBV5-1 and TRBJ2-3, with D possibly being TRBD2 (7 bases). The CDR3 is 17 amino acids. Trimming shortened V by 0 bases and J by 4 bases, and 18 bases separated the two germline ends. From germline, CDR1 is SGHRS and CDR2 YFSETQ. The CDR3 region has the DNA TGCGCCAGCAGCTTGGAGACACTTGAGGGGGGGGCAGATACGCAGTATTTT. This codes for CASSLETLEGGADTQYF. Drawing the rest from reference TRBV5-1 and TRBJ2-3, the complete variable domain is KAGVTQTPRYLIKTRGQQVTLSCSPISGHRSVSWYQQTPGQGLQFLFEYFSETQRNKGNFPGRFSGRQFSNSRSEMNVSTLELGDSALYLCASSLETLEGGADTQYFGPGTRLTVL.

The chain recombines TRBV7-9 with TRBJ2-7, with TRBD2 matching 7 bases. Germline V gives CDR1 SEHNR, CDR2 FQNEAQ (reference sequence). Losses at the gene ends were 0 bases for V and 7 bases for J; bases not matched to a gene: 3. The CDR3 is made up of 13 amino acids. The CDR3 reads CASSLAGGVEQYF. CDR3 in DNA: TGTGCCAGCAGCTTAGCGGGGGGGGTTGAGCAGTACTTC.

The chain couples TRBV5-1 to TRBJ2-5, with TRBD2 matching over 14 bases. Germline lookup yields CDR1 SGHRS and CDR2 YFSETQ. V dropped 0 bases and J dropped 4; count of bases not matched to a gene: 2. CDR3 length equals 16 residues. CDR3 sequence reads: CASSLGTSGGLETQYF. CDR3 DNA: TGCGCCAGCAGCTTGGGGACTAGCGGGGGGCTAGAGACCCAGTACTTC.

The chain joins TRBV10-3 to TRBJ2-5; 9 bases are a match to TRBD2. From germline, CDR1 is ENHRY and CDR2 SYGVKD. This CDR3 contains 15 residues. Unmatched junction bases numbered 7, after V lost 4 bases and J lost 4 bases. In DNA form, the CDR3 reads TGTGCCATCAGTGCCGGACTAGCGAGGGGAGAGACCCAGTACTTC. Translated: CAISAGLARGETQYF.

CDR3: CASSLNGLTGGRSDTQYF. The DNA of the CDR3 is TGCGCCAGCAGCTTGAACGGGTTGACAGGGGGGCGGTCAGATACGCAGTATTTT. V and J are TRBV5-1 and TRBJ2-3; 9 nucleotides match TRBD1. V lost 1 base, J lost 4 bases, and 13 bases stayed unmatched. The CDR3 loop spans 18 amino acids. The V gene's germline CDR1 is SGHRS and CDR2 YFSETQ.

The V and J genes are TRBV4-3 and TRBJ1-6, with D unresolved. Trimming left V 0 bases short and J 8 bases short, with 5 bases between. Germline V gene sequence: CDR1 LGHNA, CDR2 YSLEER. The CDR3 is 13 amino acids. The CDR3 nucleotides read TGCGCCAGCAGCCAAGAGAGTTATTCACCCCTCCACTTT. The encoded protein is CASSQESYSPLHF.

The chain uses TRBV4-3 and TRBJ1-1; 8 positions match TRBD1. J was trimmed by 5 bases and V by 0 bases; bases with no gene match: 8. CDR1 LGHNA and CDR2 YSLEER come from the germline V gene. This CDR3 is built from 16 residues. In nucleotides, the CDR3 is TGCGCCAGCAGCCAAGACTTCCGGGACAGGAGGACTGAAGCTTTCTTT. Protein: CASSQDFRDRRTEAFF.

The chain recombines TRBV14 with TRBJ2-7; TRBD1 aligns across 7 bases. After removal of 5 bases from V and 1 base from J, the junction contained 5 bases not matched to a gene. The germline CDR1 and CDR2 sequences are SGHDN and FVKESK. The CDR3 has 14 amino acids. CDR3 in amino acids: CASSEDRLSYEQYF. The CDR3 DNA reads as TGTGCCAGCAGCGAGGACAGGTTATCCTACGAGCAGTACTTC.

This chain's CDR3 is CASSAQGGGEKLFF. The CDR3 DNA sequence: TGTGCCAGCAGCGCACAGGGCGGGGGTGAAAAACTGTTTTTT. The rearrangement joins TRBV9 to TRBJ1-4; possible D gene TRBD1, 6 bases. The germline gives CDR1 SGDLS, CDR2 YYNGEE. The CDR3 runs 14 residues. V was shortened by 3 bases and J by 7 bases, with 13 bases between the two germline ends.

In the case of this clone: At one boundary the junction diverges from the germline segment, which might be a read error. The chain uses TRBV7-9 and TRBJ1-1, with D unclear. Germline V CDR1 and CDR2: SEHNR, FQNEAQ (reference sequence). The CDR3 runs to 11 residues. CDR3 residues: CASSLSLFRVF. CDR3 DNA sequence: TGTGCCAGCAGCTTGAGCCTTTTTCGGGTCTTT.

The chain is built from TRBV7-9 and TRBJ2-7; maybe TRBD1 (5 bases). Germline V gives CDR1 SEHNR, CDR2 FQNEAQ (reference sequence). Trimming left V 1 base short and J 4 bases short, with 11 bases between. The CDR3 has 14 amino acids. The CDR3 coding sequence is TGTGCCAGCAGCTTAGGGCAGGGTTTATACGAGCAGTACTTC. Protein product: CASSLGQGLYEQYF.

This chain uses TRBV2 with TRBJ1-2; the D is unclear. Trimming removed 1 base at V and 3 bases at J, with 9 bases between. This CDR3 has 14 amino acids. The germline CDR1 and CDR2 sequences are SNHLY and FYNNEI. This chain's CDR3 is CASSEEAVYYGYTF. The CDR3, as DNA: TGTGCCAGCAGTGAAGAGGCGGTGTACTATGGCTACACCTTC.

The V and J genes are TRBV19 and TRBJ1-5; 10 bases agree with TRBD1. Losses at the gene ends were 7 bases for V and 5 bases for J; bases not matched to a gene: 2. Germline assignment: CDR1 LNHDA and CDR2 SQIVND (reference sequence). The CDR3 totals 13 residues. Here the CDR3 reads CASTGTGDQPQHF. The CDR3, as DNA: TGTGCCAGTACCGGGACAGGGGATCAGCCCCAGCATTTT.